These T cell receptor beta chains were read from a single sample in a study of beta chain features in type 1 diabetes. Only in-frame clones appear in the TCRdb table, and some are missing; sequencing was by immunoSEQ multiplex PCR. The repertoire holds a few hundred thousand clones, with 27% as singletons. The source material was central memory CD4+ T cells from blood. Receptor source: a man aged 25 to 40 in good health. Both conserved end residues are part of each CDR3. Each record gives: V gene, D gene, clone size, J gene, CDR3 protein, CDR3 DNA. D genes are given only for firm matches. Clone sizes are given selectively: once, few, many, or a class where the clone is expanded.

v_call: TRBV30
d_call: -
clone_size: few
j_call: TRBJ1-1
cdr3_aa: CAWSEQRVAFF
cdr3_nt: TGTGCCTGGAGTGAGCAAAGGGTGGCTTTCTTT

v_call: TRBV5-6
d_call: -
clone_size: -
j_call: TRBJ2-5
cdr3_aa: CASSSQMQETQYF
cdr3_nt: TGTGCCAGCAGCTCTCAGATGCAAGAGACCCAGTACTTC

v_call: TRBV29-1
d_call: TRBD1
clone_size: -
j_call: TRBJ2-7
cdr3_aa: CSVGQGGYEQYF
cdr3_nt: TGCAGCGTGGGACAGGGTGGCTACGAGCAGTACTTC

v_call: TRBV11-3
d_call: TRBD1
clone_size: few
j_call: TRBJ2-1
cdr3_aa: CASSSDRDDEQFF
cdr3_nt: TGTGCCAGCAGCTCGGACAGGGATGATGAGCAGTTCTTC

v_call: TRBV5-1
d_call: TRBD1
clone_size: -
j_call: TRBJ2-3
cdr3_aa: CASSLAPSGTGGGDTQYF
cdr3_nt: TGCGCCAGCAGCTTGGCCCCTTCCGGGACAGGGGGCGGCGATACGCAGTATTTT

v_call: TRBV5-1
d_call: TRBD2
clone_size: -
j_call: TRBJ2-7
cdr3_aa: CASSLVAGAEEQYF
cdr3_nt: TGCGCCAGCAGCTTGGTCGCGGGAGCTGAGGAGCAGTACTTC

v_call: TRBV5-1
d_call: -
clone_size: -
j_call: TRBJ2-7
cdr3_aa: CASNKDSGTYEQYF
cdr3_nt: TGCGCCAGCAACAAGGACAGCGGGACCTACGAGCAGTACTTC

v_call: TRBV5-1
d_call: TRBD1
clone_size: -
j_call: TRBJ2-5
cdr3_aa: CASSLMSGQGQETQYF
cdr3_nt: TGCGCCAGCAGCTTGATGTCGGGACAGGGGCAAGAGACCCAGTACTTC

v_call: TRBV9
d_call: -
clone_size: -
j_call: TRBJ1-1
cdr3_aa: CASSPLPKTEAFF
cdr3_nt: TGTGCCAGCAGCCCTTTACCGAAGACTGAAGCTTTCTTT

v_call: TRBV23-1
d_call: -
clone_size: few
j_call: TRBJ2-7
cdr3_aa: CARGFRGYEQYF
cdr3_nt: TGCGCCAGGGGTTTCAGGGGCTACGAGCAGTACTTC

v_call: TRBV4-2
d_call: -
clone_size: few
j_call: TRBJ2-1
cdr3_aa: CASSQEQVGNEQFF
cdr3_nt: TGTGCCAGCAGCCAAGAGCAAGTGGGCAATGAGCAGTTCTTC

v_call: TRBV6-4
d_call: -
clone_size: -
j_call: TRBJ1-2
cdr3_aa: CASSPDTGYGYTF
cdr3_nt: TGTGCCAGCAGCCCCGACACGGGATATGGCTACACCTTC

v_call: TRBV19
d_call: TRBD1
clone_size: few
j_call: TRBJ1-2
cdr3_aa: CASREPQGAQGYGYTF
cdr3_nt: TGTGCCAGTAGGGAACCGCAGGGGGCGCAAGGCTATGGCTACACCTTC

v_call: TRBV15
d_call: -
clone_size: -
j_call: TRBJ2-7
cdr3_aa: CATSRGFSYEQYF
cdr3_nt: TGTGCCACCAGCAGGGGATTTTCCTACGAGCAGTACTTC

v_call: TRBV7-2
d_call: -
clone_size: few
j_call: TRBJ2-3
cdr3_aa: CASSFSRAQDTQYF
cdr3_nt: TGTGCCAGCAGCTTCTCCAGGGCCCAAGATACGCAGTATTTT

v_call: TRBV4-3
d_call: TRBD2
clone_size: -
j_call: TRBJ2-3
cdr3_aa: CASRLDWTSRTDTQYF
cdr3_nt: TGCGCCAGCAGATTAGACTGGACTAGCAGAACAGATACGCAGTATTTT

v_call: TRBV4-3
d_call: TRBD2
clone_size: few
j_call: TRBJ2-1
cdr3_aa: CASSQDPAGLTYNEQFF
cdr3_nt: TGCGCCAGCAGCCAAGACCCAGCGGGACTAACATACAATGAGCAGTTCTTC

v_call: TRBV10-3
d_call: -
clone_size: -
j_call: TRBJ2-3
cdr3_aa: CAISELGGISTDTQYF
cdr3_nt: TGTGCCATCAGTGAGTTAGGCGGGATTAGCACAGATACGCAGTATTTT

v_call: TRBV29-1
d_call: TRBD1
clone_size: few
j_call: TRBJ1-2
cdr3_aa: CSVLPGTGMRYTF
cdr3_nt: TGCAGCGTTCTCCCCGGGACAGGGATGCGCTACACCTTC

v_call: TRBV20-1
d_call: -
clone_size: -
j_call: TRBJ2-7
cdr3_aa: CSAMAYEQYF
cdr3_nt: TGCAGTGCTATGGCCTACGAGCAGTACTTC

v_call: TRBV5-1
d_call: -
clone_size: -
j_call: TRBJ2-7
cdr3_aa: CASSLGRPRDEQYF
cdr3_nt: TGCGCCAGCAGCTTGGGACGCCCTCGGGACGAGCAGTACTTC

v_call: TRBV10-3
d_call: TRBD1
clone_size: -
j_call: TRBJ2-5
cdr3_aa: CATDRGLGGETQYF
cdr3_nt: TGTGCCACTGACAGGGGGCTAGGAGGGGAGACCCAGTACTTC

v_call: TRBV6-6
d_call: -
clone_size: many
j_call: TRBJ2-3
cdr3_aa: CASSYSTRDTQYF
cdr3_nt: TGTGCCAGCAGTTACTCAACCCGAGATACGCAGTATTTT

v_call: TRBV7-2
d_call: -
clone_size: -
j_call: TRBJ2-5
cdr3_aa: CASSLLRGVQETQYF
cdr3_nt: TGTGCCAGCAGCTTGCTCAGGGGTGTCCAAGAGACCCAGTACTTC

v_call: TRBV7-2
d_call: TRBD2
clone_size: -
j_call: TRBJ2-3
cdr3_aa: CASSQTSGRSTDTQYF
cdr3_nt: TGTGCCAGCAGCCAGACTAGCGGGAGGTCCACAGATACGCAGTATTTT

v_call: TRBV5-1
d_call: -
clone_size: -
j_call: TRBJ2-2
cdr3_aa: CASSPESPGELFF
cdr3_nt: TGCGCCAGCAGCCCGGAATCTCCCGGGGAGCTGTTTTTT

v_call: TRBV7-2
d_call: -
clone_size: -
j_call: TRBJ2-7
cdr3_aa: CASSPRGAVEGEQYF
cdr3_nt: TGTGCCAGCAGCCCCAGGGGAGCGGTGGAAGGCGAGCAGTACTTC

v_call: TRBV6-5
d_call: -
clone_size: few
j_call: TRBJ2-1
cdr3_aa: CASTLDAGRGNEQFF
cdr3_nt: TGTGCCAGCACCTTGGACGCGGGTAGGGGGAATGAGCAGTTCTTC

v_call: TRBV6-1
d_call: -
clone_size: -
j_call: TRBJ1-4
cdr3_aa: CASSEGVRGSAANEKLFF
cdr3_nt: TGTGCCAGCAGTGAAGGGGTCAGGGGCAGCGCAGCTAATGAAAAACTGTTTTTT

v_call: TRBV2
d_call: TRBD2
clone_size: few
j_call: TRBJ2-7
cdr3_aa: CASSGTSGPLSAHEQYF
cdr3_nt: TGTGCCAGCAGTGGGACTAGCGGACCGTTATCTGCCCACGAGCAGTACTTC

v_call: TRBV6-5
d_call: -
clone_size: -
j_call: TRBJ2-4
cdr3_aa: CASSLSFIPKNIQYF
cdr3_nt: TGTGCCAGCAGCCTCTCCTTTATTCCCAAAAACATTCAGTACTTC

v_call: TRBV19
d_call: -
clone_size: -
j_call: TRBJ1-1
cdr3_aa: CASTGTSMNTEAFF
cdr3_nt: TGTGCCAGTACCGGGACATCCATGAACACTGAAGCTTTCTTT

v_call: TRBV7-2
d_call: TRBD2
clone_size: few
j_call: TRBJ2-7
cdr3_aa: CASSLRVGLAGGYEQYF
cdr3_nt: TGTGCCAGCAGCTTAAGGGTCGGACTAGCGGGAGGCTACGAGCAGTACTTC

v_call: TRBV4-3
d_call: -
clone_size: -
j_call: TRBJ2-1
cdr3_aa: CASSPYSYGFPYNEQFF
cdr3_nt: TGCGCCAGCAGCCCATACTCGTACGGTTTTCCCTACAATGAGCAGTTCTTC

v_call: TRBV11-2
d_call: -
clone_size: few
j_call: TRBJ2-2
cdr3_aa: CASRWAGELFF
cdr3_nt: TGTGCCAGCAGGTGGGCCGGGGAGCTGTTTTTT

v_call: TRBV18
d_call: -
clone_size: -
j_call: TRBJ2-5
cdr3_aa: CASSPSGPSSDF
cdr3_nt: TGTGCCAGCTCACCATCGGGCCCCTCCTCGGACTTC

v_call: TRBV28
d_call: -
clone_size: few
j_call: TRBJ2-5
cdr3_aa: CASRVPSRDYQETQYF
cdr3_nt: TGTGCCAGCAGGGTCCCGAGTCGGGACTACCAAGAGACCCAGTACTTC

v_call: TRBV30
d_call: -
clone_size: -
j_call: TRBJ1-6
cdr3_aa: CAGRWTGNSPLHF
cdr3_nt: TGTGCCGGACGGTGGACGGGTAATTCACCCCTCCACTTT

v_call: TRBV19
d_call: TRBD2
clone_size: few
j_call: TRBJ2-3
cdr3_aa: CASSIRAGGTDTQYF
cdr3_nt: TGTGCCAGTAGTATTCGTGCGGGAGGCACAGATACGCAGTATTTT

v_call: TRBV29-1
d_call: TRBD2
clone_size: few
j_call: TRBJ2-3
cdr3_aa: CSVEKLAGGVTQYF
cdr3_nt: TGCAGCGTTGAAAAACTAGCGGGAGGGGTCACGCAGTATTTT

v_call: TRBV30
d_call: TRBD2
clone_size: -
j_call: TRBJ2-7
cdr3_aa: CAWTSGRVETGEQYF
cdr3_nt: TGTGCTTGGACTAGCGGGAGGGTCGAAACGGGCGAGCAGTACTTC

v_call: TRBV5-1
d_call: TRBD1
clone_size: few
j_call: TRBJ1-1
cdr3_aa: CASSSDRGRAFF
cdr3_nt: TGCGCCAGCAGCTCCGACAGGGGGCGAGCTTTCTTT

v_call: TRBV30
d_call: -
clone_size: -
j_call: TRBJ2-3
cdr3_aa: CAWRSLERSTDTQYF
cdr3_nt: TGTGCCTGGAGATCTCTTGAGCGGAGCACAGATACGCAGTATTTT

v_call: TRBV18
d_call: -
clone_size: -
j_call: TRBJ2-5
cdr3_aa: CASSPVEVRETQYF
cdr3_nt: TGTGCCAGCTCACCAGTCGAGGTGAGGGAGACCCAGTACTTC

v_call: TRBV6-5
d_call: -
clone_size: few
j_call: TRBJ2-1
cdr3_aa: CASSPQRSNEQFF
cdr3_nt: TGTGCCAGCAGTCCACAGAGGAGCAATGAGCAGTTCTTC

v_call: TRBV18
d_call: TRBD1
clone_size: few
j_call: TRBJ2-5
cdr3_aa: CASSQGVQETQYF
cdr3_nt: TGTGCCAGCTCCCAGGGGGTCCAAGAGACCCAGTACTTC

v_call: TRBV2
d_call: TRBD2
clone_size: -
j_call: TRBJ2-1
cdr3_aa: CASSGLAAIQFF
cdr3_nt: TGTGCCAGCAGTGGACTAGCCGCGATCCAGTTCTTC

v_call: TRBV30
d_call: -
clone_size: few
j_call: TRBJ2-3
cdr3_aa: CAWSAADTQYF
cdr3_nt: TGTGCCTGGAGTGCGGCAGATACGCAGTATTTT

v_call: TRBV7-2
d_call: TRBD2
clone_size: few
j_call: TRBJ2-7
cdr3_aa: CASTLAGKYEQYF
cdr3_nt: TGTGCCAGCACCCTAGCGGGAAAGTACGAGCAGTACTTC

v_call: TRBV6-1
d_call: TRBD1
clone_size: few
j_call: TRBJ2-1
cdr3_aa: CASEEGTGSYNEQFF
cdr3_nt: TGTGCCAGCGAGGAGGGGACAGGGTCCTACAATGAGCAGTTCTTC

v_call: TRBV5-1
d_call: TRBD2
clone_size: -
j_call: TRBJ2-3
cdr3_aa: CASSQQSGLAGADTQYF
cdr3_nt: TGCGCCAGCAGCCAACAAAGCGGGCTAGCGGGAGCAGATACGCAGTATTTT

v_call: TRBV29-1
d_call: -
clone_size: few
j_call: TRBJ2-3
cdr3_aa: CSTDIGTDTQYF
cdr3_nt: TGCAGCACGGACATTGGCACAGATACGCAGTATTTT

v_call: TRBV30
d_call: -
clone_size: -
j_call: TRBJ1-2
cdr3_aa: CAWSGQLANYGYTF
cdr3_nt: TGTGCCTGGAGTGGACAGTTAGCTAACTATGGCTACACCTTC

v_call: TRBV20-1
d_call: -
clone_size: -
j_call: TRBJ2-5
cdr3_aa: CSASLETQYF
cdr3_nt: TGCAGTGCTAGCCTGGAGACCCAGTACTTC

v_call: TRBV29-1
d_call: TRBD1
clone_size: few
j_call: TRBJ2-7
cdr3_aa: CSVVGQGLNEQYF
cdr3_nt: TGCAGCGTTGTGGGACAGGGATTAAACGAGCAGTACTTC